This entry lists 22 T cell receptor beta chains sequenced from one sample in a study of cytomegalovirus exposure and HLA in healthy donors. Amplification used 60 Vbeta primers and 13 Jbeta primers. Here immunoSEQ multiplex PCR was the method, and the copy in TCRdb shows in-frame clones only, minus some. The sample carries 180,000 or so clones, about four fifths recorded once. Material: PBMCs. These receptors were collected from a woman in her twenties or thirties in good health and CMV-seronegative.

V and J are TRBV4-2 and TRBJ1-2; 9 bases map to TRBD1. This CDR3 comprises 18 residues. Germline CDR1 LGHNA, CDR2 YNFKEQ. V shed 1 base, J shed 3 bases, and the junction held 12 bases outside the gene matches. CDR3 loop: CASSQGTGAASGHYGYTF. The CDR3 DNA reads TGTGCCAGCAGCCAAGGGACAGGGGCCGCCTCTGGGCACTATGGCTACACCTTC.

This clone was observed a handful of times. This chain links TRBV4-2 with TRBJ2-5; weak D call: TRBD2 (6 bases). The germline V gene has CDR1 LGHNA and CDR2 YNFKEQ. V was shortened by 4 bases and J by 5 bases, with 14 bases between the two germline ends. This CDR3 region has 14 residues. The CDR3 region is CASSPEYGGETQYF. The DNA for the CDR3 is TGTGCCAGCAGCCCGGAATATGGGGGGGAGACCCAGTACTTC.

Concerning this clone: Compared with germline, one end of the junction differs, possibly owing to a read error. This sequence joins TRBV19 and TRBJ2-3; D is possibly TRBD1 (5 bases). This CDR3 is 14 amino acids long. CDR1 LNHDA and CDR2 SQIVND come from the germline V gene (reference sequence). The DNA for the CDR3 is TGTGCTAGTACATCAGGGTGGGGCACAGATACGCAGTATTTT. Translation gives CASTSGWGTDTQYF.

The chain uses TRBV25-1 and TRBJ1-2; tentatively, D is TRBD1 (5 bases). The CDR3 loop spans 14 amino acids. Trimming removed 6 bases at V and 8 bases at J, with 19 bases between. Germline values: CDR1 MGHDK, CDR2 SYGVNS. CDR3 DNA sequence: TGTGCCAGCAGGGCTGGGGCAGGTCGTTGGGGCTACACCTTC. Protein product: CASRAGAGRWGYTF.

A note on this clone: An end of the junction differs from the germline gene, which may be a read error. The chain employs TRBV7-9 and TRBJ1-5; D is possibly TRBD1 (5 bases). CDR1 and CDR2 from the germline V gene are SEHNR and FQNEAQ (reference sequence). The CDR3 length is 13 residues. CDR3 region: CSSSPTGDQPQHF. Written as DNA, the CDR3 is TGTTCCAGCAGTCCCACGGGGGATCAGCCCCAGCATTTT.

This chain links TRBV7-2 with TRBJ1-5, with D perhaps TRBD1 (5 bases). The germline V and J ends were trimmed by 6 bases and 2 bases, with 17 bases remaining between them. The CDR3 runs to 16 residues. Germline V gene data show CDR1 as SGHTA and CDR2 as FQGNSA. CDR3 amino acids: CASRARQGLRNQPQHF. The CDR3 bases are TGTGCCAGCAGGGCTCGGCAGGGCCTTCGCAATCAGCCCCAGCATTTT.

V is TRBV10-3 and J is TRBJ2-1; a weak D match, TRBD1 (6 bases). The germline V gene encodes CDR1 ENHRY and CDR2 SYGVKD. The V end was cut by 8 bases, the J end by 4 bases, with 15 bases between. The CDR3 consists of 14 residues. The CDR3 DNA is TGTGCCATCGGGGCGCAGGGGAGTTACAATGAGCAGTTCTTC. Its translation: CAIGAQGSYNEQFF.

The chain has TRBV6-5 and TRBJ2-7; 13 bases agree with TRBD2. V was pared by 8 bases and J by 5 bases, with 0 bases of the junction left unmatched. This CDR3 has 12 amino acids. Germline CDR1 reads MNHEY; CDR2 reads SVGAGI. Here the CDR3 reads CASGTSGDEQYF. The CDR3 nucleotides read TGTGCCAGCGGGACTAGCGGGGACGAGCAGTACTTC.

This clone was seen only a few times. CDR3 residues: CASSLEGLVGTDTQYF. CDR3 in DNA: TGTGCCAGCAGCCTTGAGGGACTAGTGGGCACAGATACGCAGTATTTT. The chain uses TRBV6-4 and TRBJ2-3, with TRBD2 identical over 8 bases. Germline CDR1 MRHNA, CDR2 SNTAGT. The CDR3 runs to 16 residues. Losses at the gene ends were 6 bases for V and 1 base for J; bases not matched to a gene: 9.

The sample holds one count of this clone. The rearrangement uses TRBV6-6 and TRBJ2-2; D remains unclear. The V gene's germline CDR1 is MNHNY and CDR2 SVGAGI (reference sequence). V was trimmed by 0 bases and J by 6 bases, leaving 11 bases between them. CDR3 length equals 15 residues. CDR3 region: CASSYSPPSSGELFF. CDR3 sequence (DNA): TGTGCCAGCAGTTACTCTCCCCCCTCGTCCGGGGAGCTGTTTTTT.

V and J are TRBV2 and TRBJ2-7; D remains ambiguous. The V end lost 8 bases, the J end lost 4 bases, and 21 bases lay between the germline ends. Germline V CDR1 and CDR2: SNHLY, FYNNEI. The CDR3 is 15 residues long. DNA for the CDR3: TGTGCCAGCCGTCGATCCGACGACACCCTGTACGAGCAGTACTTC. This encodes CASRRSDDTLYEQYF.

The CDR3 region has the DNA TGCGCCAGCAATCTACCCGTCCGGGGGGATACGCAGTATTTT. Translated: CASNLPVRGDTQYF. The rearrangement links TRBV4-3 to TRBJ2-3; D is possibly TRBD2 (6 bases). This CDR3 has 14 amino acids. Deletions cut 7 bases from V and 6 bases from J, with 17 bases between. CDR1 and CDR2 from the germline V gene are LGHNA and YSLEER.

The V call is TRBV2, the J call TRBJ2-1; 14 positions match TRBD2. V dropped 6 bases and J dropped 12; count of bases not matched to a gene: 4. This CDR3 has 13 residues. CDR1 is SNHLY, CDR2 FYNNEI, per germline. The CDR3 nucleotides are TGTGCCAGCAGGACTAGCGGGGGGGCCGGGCAGTTCTTC. Translating gives CASRTSGGAGQFF.

The genes are TRBV10-3 and TRBJ1-1; 8 positions match TRBD1. The V and J ends lost 4 bases and 1 base, in that order; junction bases with no gene match: 5. Germline V gene lookup returns CDR1 ENHRY and CDR2 SYGVKD. The CDR3 is made up of 15 amino acids. CDR3: CAISATGTGNTEAFF. CDR3 in DNA: TGTGCCATCAGTGCAACCGGGACAGGGAACACTGAAGCTTTCTTT.

A single count supports this clone. The genes are TRBV10-3 and TRBJ2-3; 7 bases are shared with TRBD2. V was pared by 7 bases and J by 1 base, with 5 bases of the junction left unmatched. Germline lookup yields CDR1 ENHRY and CDR2 SYGVKD. The CDR3 consists of 14 residues. Here the CDR3 DNA reads TGTGCCATCAAGTCCAGCGGGGGCACAGATACGCAGTATTTT. Protein sequence: CAIKSSGGTDTQYF.

This clone showed up just once. The CDR3 here is CASSLGLSTDTQYF. The CDR3 DNA is TGTGCCAGCAGCTTAGGACTCAGCACAGATACGCAGTATTTT. This chain uses TRBV7-8 with TRBJ2-3; D ambiguous. The CDR3 runs 14 residues. From germline, CDR1 is SGHVS and CDR2 FQNEAQ. The V and J ends lost 1 base and 0 bases respectively, with 5 bases between them.

This chain uses TRBV14 with TRBJ2-3; 8 nucleotides align to TRBD1. The CDR3 covers 17 residues. With V trimmed by 0 bases and J by 4 bases, 9 bases remained unmatched. Germline CDR1 and CDR2: SGHDN and FVKESK. This CDR3 is CASSQDRAGGIADTQYF. The CDR3 bases are TGTGCCAGCAGCCAAGATCGGGCAGGGGGCATAGCAGATACGCAGTATTTT.

This clone was found once. The chain employs TRBV2 and TRBJ1-2; tentative D call: TRBD1 (5 bases). CDR3 size: 14 residues. V shed 3 bases and J shed 0 bases, with 8 bases lying between them. Germline CDR1 and CDR2: SNHLY and FYNNEI. This CDR3 reads CASSERTTNYGYTF. CDR3 in DNA: TGTGCCAGCAGTGAGAGGACAACTAACTATGGCTACACCTTC.

This chain links TRBV4-2 with TRBJ2-3; TRBD2 agrees at 9 bases. Per the germline V gene, CDR1 is LGHNA and CDR2 is YNFKEQ. The junction had 6 bases not matched to a gene; V was cut back by 1 base and J by 7 bases. The CDR3 is made up of 15 amino acids. The CDR3 coding sequence is TGTGCCAGCAGCCAAGGAGTAGCGGGGGACTATACGCAGTATTTT. This translates into CASSQGVAGDYTQYF.

As to this clone: The junction shows a germline mismatch at one end, possibly a read error. The CDR3 protein is CASSPKRGAVDTQYF. CDR3 DNA sequence: TGTGCTAGCAGCCCCAAGCGGGGGGCGGTAGATACGCAGTATTTT. V usage is TRBV7-7 and J usage is TRBJ2-3, with 9 bases fitting TRBD2. This CDR3 has 15 amino acids. Germline V gene data show CDR1 as SSHAT and CDR2 as FNYEAQ (reference sequence).

V usage is TRBV6-5 and J usage is TRBJ1-2, with D possibly TRBD1 on 5 matching bases. Per germline, CDR1 MNHEY and CDR2 SVGAGI. The CDR3 length is 14 residues. Trimming removed 0 bases at V and 4 bases at J, with 9 bases between. The CDR3 reads CASSYSGASYGYTF. In DNA, the CDR3 is TGTGCCAGCAGTTACTCAGGGGCGTCCTATGGCTACACCTTC.

The gene calls are TRBV2 and TRBJ2-1, with 7 nucleotides matching TRBD2. V gave up 5 bases and J gave up 12 bases; unmatched junction bases: 16. This CDR3 is 15 amino acids long. The V gene's germline CDR1 is SNHLY and CDR2 FYNNEI. CDR3 loop: CASSSGGGGLITQFF. CDR3 DNA sequence: TGTGCCAGCAGTTCCGGTGGCGGGGGTCTAATAACGCAGTTCTTC.